The source of this T cell receptor beta chain is a study of blood T cell repertoires in COVID-19. Measured with immunoSEQ multiplex PCR; TCRdb has only the in-frame clones, and not every one. Of about 290,000 clones listed, around 86% are singletons. Per the germline V gene, CDR1 is KGHSH and CDR2 is LQKENI. V shed 2 bases and J 5 bases; nucleotides not matched to a gene: 12. The CDR3 loop spans 17 amino acids. The TCR originated in a woman aged 30 to 39 with active or convalescent COVID-19. The sequenced sample consisted of peripheral blood. V is TRBV18 and J is TRBJ1-5, with 7 positions matching TRBD1. The chain's CDR3 is CASSPYTGTANYQPQHF. The CDR3 DNA reads TGTGCCAGCTCACCATACACCGGGACAGCAAATTATCAGCCCCAGCATTTT.